Below are 5 T cell receptor beta chains sequenced from a single sample in a study of blood T cell repertoires in COVID-19. The data were produced by immunoSEQ multiplex PCR, yet TCRdb's version contains in-frame clones alone and is incomplete. The data contain approximately 100,000 clones, about 80% of them singletons. Sequenced input: peripheral blood. The receptors shown here come from a man between 65 and 79 years old with acute or convalescent COVID-19.

The chain combines TRBV30 with TRBJ2-7; 10 nucleotides line up with TRBD2. V gave up 3 bases and J gave up 3 bases; unmatched junction bases: 5. The germline V gene encodes CDR1 GTSNPN and CDR2 SVGIG (reference sequence). The CDR3 extends over 14 amino acids. Written as DNA, the CDR3 is TGTGCCTGGAGGGGGTCTAGCGGGAGCTACGAGCAGTACTTC. Translating gives CAWRGSSGSYEQYF.

This clone was observed a handful of times. The chain employs TRBV6-5 and TRBJ2-2; D is uncertain. V was trimmed by 2 bases and J by 2 bases, leaving 12 bases between them. The CDR3 has 16 residues. Germline values: CDR1 MNHEY, CDR2 SVGAGI. In nucleotides, the CDR3 is TGTGCCAGCAGTTACGAGTTTTCCCGAAACACCGGGGAGCTGTTTTTT. It yields the protein CASSYEFSRNTGELFF.

V usage is TRBV5-1 and J usage is TRBJ2-1; 9 positions match TRBD2. This CDR3 is 13 amino acids long. Germline V gene sequence: CDR1 SGHRS, CDR2 YFSETQ. The ends lost 5 bases at V and 7 bases at J; junction bases unmatched: 4. The CDR3 is CASSVLAGNEQFF. The CDR3 DNA follows: TGCGCCAGCAGTGTCCTAGCGGGAAATGAGCAGTTCTTC.

The chain links TRBV10-3 to TRBJ1-6; D gene ambiguous. V lost 6 bases and J lost 5, with 11 bases in between. The CDR3 is 14 residues long. CDR1 is ENHRY, CDR2 SYGVKD, per germline. The DNA of the CDR3 is TGTGCCATCAGAAACGACGGAGATAATTCACCCCTCCACTTT. Translating gives CAIRNDGDNSPLHF.

This chain links TRBV7-2 with TRBJ2-5, with D hard to call. Judging by the DNA end, TRBJ2-7 fits better; the J call may be wrong. The CDR3 consists of 13 residues. Germline values: CDR1 SGHTA, CDR2 FQGNSA. The CDR3 DNA follows: TGTGCCAGCAGCTTAATAGGTAACTACGAGCAGTACTTC. Encoded protein: CASSLIGNYEQYF.